This TCR beta chain was identified during a study of T cell responses to AZD1222 COVID-19 vaccine. Sequenced by immunoSEQ multiplex PCR; TCRdb stores in-frame clones only, minus some. The table records under 200,000 clones, approximately 91% of them present only once. Germline CDR1 is SGHNT and CDR2 is YENEEA. The CDR3 contains 14 residues. Trimming stripped 6 bases from V and 1 base from J, with 13 bases between. This sequence originates from an adult in good health. The source material was peripheral blood, sampled on day 0 of AZD1222 vaccination. The chain links TRBV11-3 to TRBJ2-7; TRBD1 might be the D (5 bases). The CDR3 reads CASSQGHSSYEQYF. The CDR3 bases are TGTGCCAGCAGTCAAGGACACAGTTCCTACGAGCAGTACTTC. The complete variable domain, with remaining parts taken from reference TRBV11-3 and TRBJ2-7, reads EAGVVQSPRYKIIEKKQPVAFWCNPISGHNTLYWYLQNLGQGPELLIRYENEEAVDDSQLPKDRFSAERLKGVDSTLKIQPAELGDSAVYLCASSQGHSSYEQYFGPGTRLTVT.